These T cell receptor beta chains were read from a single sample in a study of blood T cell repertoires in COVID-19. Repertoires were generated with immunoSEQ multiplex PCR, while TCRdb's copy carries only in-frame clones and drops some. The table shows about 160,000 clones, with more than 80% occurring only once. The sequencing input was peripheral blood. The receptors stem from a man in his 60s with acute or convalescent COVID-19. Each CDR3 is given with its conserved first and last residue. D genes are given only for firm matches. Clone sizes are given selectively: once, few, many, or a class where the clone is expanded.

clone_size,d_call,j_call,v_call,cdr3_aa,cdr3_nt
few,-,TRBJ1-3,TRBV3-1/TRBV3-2,CASSQRNTIYF,TGTGCCAGCAGCCAGCGGAACACCATATATTTT
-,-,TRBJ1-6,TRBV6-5,CASTPGGNYHF,TGTGCCAGCACCCCGGGAGGTAATTACCACTTT
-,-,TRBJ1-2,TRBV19,CASSVWPGALGYTF,TGTGCCAGTAGCGTATGGCCAGGGGCCCTTGGCTACACCTTC
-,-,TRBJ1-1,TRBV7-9,CASSFGTNFEAFF,TGTGCCAGCAGTTTCGGGACAAATTTCGAAGCTTTCTTT
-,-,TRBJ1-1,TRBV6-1,CASSEAYISGSGTEAFF,TGTGCCAGCAGTGAAGCGTATATTTCAGGGTCTGGCACTGAAGCTTTCTTT
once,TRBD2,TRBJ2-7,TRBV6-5,CASSSMSGGNYEQYF,TGTGCCAGCAGTTCGATGAGCGGGGGTAACTACGAGCAGTACTTC
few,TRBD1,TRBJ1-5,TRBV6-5,CASSRDRGSNQPQHF,TGTGCCAGCAGTCGGGACAGGGGGAGCAATCAGCCCCAGCATTTT
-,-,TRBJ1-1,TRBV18,CASSPDSRFTEAFF,TGTGCCAGCTCACCAGACTCCCGTTTCACTGAAGCTTTCTTT
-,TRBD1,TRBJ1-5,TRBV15,CATSRRTGGNQPQHF,TGTGCCACCAGCCGCCGGACAGGGGGCAATCAGCCCCAGCATTTT
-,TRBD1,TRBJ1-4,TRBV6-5,CASRTGGAEKLFF,TGTGCCAGCAGAACAGGGGGAGCTGAAAAACTGTTTTTT
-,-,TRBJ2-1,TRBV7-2,CAFGGIYNEQFF,TGTGCCTTCGGCGGGATTTACAATGAGCAGTTCTTC
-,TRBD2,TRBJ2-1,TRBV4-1,CASSQDQGLAQSYNEQFF,TGCGCCAGCAGCCAAGATCAGGGACTAGCTCAGAGCTACAATGAGCAGTTCTTC
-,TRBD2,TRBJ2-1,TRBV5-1,CASHLAGGPYNEQFF,TGCGCCAGCCACTTAGCGGGGGGGCCCTACAATGAGCAGTTCTTC
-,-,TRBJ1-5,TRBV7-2,CASSLSPGSNQPQHF,TGTGCCAGCAGCTTATCTCCGGGGAGCAATCAGCCCCAGCATTTT
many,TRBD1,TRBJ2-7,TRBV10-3,CAISEDRVITYEQYF,TGTGCCATCAGTGAAGACAGGGTGATTACCTACGAGCAGTACTTC
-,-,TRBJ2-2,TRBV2,CASYPGTFLGANTGELFF,TGTGCCAGCTACCCCGGGACATTTTTGGGTGCGAACACCGGGGAGCTGTTTTTT
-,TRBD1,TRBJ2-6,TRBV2,CASSKGQGHSGANVLTF,TGTGCCAGCAGTAAGGGACAGGGGCACTCTGGGGCCAACGTCCTGACTTTC
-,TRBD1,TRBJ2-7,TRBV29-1,CSVVEDRAYEQYF,TGCAGCGTTGTTGAGGACAGGGCCTACGAGCAGTACTTC
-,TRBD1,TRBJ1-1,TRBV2,CASSRGTNTEAFF,TGTGCCAGCAGCAGGGGGACGAACACTGAAGCTTTCTTT
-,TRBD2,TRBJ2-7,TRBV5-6,CASSGLGLANYEQYF,TGTGCCAGCAGCGGACTGGGACTAGCTAACTACGAGCAGTACTTC
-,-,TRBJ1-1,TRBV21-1,CASTLRDTEAFF,TGTGCCAGCACCCTTCGGGACACTGAAGCTTTCTTT
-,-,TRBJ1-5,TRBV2,CASSGGGQPQHF,TGTGCCAGCAGTGGGGGGGGTCAGCCCCAGCATTTT
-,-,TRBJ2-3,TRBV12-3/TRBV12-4,CASSTVLTDTQYF,TGTGCCAGCAGTACCGTACTCACAGATACGCAGTATTTT
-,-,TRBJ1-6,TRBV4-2,CASSQLEAQSPLHF,TGTGCCAGCAGCCAACTTGAGGCGCAATCACCCCTCCACTTT
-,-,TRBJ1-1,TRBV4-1,CASSQVSPGNTEAFF,TGCGCCAGCAGCCAAGTTTCACCGGGGAACACTGAAGCTTTCTTT